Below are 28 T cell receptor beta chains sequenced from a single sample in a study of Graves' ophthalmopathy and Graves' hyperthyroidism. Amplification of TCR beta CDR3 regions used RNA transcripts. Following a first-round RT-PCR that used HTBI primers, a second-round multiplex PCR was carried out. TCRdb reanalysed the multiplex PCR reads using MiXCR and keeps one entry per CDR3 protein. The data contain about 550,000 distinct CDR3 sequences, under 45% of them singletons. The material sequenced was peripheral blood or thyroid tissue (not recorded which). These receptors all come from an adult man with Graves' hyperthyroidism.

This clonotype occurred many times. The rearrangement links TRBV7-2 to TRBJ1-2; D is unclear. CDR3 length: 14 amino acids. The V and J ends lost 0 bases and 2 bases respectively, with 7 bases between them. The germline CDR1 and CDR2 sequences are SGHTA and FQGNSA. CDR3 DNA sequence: TGTGCCAGCAGCTTAGCGCTAGCCAACTATGGCTACACCTTC. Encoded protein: CASSLALANYGYTF. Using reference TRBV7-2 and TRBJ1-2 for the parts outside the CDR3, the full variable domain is GAGVSQSPSNKVTEKGKDVELRCDPISGHTALYWYRQSLGQGLEFLIYFQGNSAPDKSGLPSDRFSAERTGGSVSTLTIQRTQQEDSAVYLCASSLALANYGYTFGSGTRLTVV.

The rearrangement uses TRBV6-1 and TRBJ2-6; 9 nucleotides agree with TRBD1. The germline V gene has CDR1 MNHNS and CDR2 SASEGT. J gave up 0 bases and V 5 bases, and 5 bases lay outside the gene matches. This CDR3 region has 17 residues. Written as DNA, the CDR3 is TGTGCCAGCAGTCAGACAGGGGGACCCTCTGGGGCCAACGTCCTGACTTTC. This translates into CASSQTGGPSGANVLTF.

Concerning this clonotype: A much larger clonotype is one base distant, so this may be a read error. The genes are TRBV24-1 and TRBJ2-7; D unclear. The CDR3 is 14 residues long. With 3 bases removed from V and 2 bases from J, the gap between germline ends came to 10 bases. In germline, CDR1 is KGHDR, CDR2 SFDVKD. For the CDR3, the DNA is TGTGCCACCAGTGATATAGACCAGACCTACGAGCAGTACTTC. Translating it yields CATSDIDQTYEQYF.

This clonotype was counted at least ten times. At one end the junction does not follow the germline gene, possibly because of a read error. CDR3 sequence (DNA): TGTGCCAGCAGCCAGGCGGGGGGCGAGCAGTACTTC. Protein: CASSQAGGEQYF. The genes are TRBV5-1 and TRBJ2-7; TRBD2 aligns across 8 bases. Germline V gene lookup returns CDR1 SGHRS and CDR2 YFSETQ. The CDR3 has 12 residues.

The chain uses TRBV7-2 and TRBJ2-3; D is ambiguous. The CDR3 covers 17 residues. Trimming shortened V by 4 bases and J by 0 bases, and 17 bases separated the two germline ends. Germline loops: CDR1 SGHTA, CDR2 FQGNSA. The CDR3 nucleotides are TGTGCCAGCAGCTATCCGATTTCTCCGGGTAGCACAGATACGCAGTATTTT. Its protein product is CASSYPISPGSTDTQYF.

CDR3 DNA: TGCAGTGCTAGAGCGGGACAGTACTTC. Translating gives CSARAGQYF. This chain connects TRBV20-1 to TRBJ2-7, with D perhaps matching TRBD2 (5 bases). The CDR3 sequence is 9 residues long. V lost 1 base to trimming and J lost 10 bases, with 5 bases between them. CDR1 is DFQATT and CDR2 is SNEGSKA in the germline V gene (reference sequence).

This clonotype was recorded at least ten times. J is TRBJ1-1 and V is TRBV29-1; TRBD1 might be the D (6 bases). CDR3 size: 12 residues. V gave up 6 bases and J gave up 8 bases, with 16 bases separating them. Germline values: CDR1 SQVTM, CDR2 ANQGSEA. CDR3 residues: CSVLISGTEAFF. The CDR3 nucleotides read TGCAGCGTCCTAATCTCCGGGACAGAAGCTTTCTTT.

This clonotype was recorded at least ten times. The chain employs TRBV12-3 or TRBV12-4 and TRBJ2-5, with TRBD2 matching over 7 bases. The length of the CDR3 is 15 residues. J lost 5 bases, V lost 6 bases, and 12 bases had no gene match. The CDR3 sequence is CASSLRQAGSETQYF. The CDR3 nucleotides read TGTGCCAGCAGCCTTCGACAAGCGGGGAGTGAGACCCAGTACTTC.

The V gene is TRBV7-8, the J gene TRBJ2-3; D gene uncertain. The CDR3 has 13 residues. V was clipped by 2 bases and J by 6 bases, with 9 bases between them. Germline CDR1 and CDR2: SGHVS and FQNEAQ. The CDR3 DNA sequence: TGTGCCAGCAGCTTACAACCGTCGGATACGCAGTATTTT. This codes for CASSLQPSDTQYF.

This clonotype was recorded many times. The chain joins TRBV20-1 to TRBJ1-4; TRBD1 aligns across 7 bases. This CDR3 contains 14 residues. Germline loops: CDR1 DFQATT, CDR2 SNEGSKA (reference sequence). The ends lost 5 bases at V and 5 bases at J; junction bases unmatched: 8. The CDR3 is CSAFSGGTNEKLFF. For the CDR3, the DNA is TGCAGTGCTTTCTCAGGGGGAACGAATGAAAAACTGTTTTTT.

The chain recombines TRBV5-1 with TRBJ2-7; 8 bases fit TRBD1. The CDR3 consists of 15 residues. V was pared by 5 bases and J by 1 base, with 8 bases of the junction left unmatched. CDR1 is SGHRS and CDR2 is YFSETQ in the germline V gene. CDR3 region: CASSKLDRVSYEQYF. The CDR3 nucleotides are TGCGCCAGCAGTAAACTGGACAGGGTTTCCTACGAGCAGTACTTC.

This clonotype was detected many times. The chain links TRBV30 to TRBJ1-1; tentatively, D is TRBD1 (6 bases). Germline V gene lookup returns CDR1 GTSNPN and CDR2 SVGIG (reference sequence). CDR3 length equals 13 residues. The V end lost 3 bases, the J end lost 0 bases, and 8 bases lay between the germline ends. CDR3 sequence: CAWSPGVNTEAFF. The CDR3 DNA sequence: TGTGCCTGGAGCCCAGGGGTGAACACTGAAGCTTTCTTT.

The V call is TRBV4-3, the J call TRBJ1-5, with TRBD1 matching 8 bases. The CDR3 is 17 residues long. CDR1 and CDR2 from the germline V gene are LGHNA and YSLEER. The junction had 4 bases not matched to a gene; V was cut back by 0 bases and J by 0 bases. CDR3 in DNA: TGCGCCAGCAGCCAAGACACCCAGGGGGCTAGCAATCAGCCCCAGCATTTT. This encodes CASSQDTQGASNQPQHF.

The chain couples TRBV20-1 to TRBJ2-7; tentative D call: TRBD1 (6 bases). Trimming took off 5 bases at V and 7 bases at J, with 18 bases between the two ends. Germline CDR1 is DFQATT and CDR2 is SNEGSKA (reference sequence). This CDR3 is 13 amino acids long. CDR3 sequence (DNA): TGCAGTGCTCTAGGACAGCGCACCGGGGAGCAGTACTTC. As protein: CSALGQRTGEQYF.

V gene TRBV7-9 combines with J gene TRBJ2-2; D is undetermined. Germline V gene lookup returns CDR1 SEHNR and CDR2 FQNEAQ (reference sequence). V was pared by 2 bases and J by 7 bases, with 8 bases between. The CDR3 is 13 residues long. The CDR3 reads CASSLPPDGELFF. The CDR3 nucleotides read TGTGCCAGCAGCTTACCCCCGGACGGGGAGCTGTTTTTT.

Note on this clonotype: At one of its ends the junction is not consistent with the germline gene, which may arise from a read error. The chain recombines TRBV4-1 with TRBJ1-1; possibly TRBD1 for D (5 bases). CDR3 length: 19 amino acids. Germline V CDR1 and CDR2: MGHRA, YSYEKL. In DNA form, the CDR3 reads TGCGCCAGCAGCCAAGATAGGCTCAAGGATGGCAGGGTGCACACTGAAGCTCTCTTT. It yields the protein CASSQDRLKDGRVHTEALF.

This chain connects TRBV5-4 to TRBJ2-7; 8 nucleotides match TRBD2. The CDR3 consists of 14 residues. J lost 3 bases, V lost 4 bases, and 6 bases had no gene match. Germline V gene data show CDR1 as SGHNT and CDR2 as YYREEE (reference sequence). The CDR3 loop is CASSHTGTSYEQYF. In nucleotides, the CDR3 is TGTGCCAGCAGCCATACCGGGACTAGCTACGAGCAGTACTTC. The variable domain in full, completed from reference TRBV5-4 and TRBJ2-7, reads ETGVTQSPTHLIKTRGQQVTLRCSSQSGHNTVSWYQQALGQGPQFIFQYYREEENGRGNFPPRFSGLQFPNYSSELNVNALELDDSALYLCASSHTGTSYEQYFGPGTRLTVT.

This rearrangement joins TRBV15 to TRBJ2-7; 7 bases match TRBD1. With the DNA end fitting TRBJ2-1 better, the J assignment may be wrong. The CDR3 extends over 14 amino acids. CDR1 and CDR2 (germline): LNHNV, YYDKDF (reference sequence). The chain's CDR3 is CATSRDEGAGEQFF. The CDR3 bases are TGTGCCACCAGCAGAGATGAGGGGGCCGGGGAGCAGTTCTTC.

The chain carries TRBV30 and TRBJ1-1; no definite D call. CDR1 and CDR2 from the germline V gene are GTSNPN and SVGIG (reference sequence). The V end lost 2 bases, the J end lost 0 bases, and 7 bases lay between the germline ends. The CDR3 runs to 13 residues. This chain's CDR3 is CAWSRQMNTEAFF. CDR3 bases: TGTGCCTGGAGTAGGCAGATGAACACTGAAGCTTTCTTT.

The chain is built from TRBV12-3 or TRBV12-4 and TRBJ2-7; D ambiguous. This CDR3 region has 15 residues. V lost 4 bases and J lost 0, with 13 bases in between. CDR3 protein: CASSSPDRPSYEQYF. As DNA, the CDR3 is TGTGCCAGCAGTTCGCCAGACCGTCCCTCCTACGAGCAGTACTTC.

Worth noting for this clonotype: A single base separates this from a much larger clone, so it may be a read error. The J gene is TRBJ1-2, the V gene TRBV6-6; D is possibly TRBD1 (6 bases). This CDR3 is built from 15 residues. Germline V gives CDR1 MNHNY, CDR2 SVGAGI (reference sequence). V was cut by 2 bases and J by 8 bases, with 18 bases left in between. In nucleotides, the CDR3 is TGTGCCAGCAGTTACCCACAACAGGGAGAGGGGGGCTACACCTTC. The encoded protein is CASSYPQQGEGGYTF.

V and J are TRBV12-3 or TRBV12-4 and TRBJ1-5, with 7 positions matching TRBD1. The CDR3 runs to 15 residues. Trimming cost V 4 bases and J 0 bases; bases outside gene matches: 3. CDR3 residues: CASSSGGYSNQPQHF. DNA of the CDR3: TGTGCCAGCAGTTCAGGGGGTTATAGCAATCAGCCCCAGCATTTT.

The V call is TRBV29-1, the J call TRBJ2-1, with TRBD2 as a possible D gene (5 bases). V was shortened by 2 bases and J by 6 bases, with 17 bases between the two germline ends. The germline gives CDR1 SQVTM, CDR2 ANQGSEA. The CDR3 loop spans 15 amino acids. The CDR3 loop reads CSVEYPQWSGNEQFF. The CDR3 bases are TGCAGCGTTGAATACCCTCAATGGAGCGGCAATGAGCAGTTCTTC.

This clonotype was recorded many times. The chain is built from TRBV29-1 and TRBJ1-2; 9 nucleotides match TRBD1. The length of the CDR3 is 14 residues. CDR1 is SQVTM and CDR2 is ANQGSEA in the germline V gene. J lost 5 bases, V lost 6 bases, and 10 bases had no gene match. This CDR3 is CSVHKGTGTYGYTF. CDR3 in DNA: TGCAGCGTCCACAAGGGGACAGGGACATATGGCTACACCTTC.

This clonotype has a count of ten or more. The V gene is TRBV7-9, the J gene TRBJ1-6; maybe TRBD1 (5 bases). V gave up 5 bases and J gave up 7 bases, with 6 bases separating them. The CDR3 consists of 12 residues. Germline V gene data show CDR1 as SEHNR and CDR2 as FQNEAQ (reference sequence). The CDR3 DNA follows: TGTGCCAGCAGCCCAGGGAATTCACCCCTCCACTTT. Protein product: CASSPGNSPLHF. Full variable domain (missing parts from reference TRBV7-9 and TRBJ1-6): DTGVSQNPRHKITKRGQNVTFRCDPISEHNRLYWYRQTLGQGPEFLTYFQNEAQLEKSRLLSDRFSAERPKGSFSTLEIQRTEQGDSAMYLCASSPGNSPLHFGNGTRLTVT.

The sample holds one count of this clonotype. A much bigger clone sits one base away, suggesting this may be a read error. As DNA, the CDR3 is TGTGCCAGCAGCCCATTAGCCTCCTATAATTCACCCCTCCACTTT. Its protein product is CASSPLASYNSPLHF. The J gene is TRBJ1-6, the V gene TRBV7-9; D gene uncertain. This CDR3 region has 15 residues. The V end lost 5 bases, the J end lost 0 bases, and 8 bases lay between the germline ends. Germline V gene data show CDR1 as SEHNR and CDR2 as FQNEAQ (reference sequence).

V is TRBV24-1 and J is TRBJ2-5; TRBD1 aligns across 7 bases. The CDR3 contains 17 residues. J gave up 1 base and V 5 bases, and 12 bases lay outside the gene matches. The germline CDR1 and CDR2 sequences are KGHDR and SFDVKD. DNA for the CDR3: TGTGCCACCAGTGTAGGAGGTAGGGGGCTTGGCCAAGAGACCCAGTACTTC. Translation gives CATSVGGRGLGQETQYF.

The CDR3: CASRFQDRPGNTF. The CDR3 DNA sequence: TGTGCCAGCAGATTTCAGGACAGGCCCGGAAACACCTTC. This chain joins TRBV2 and TRBJ1-2; 7 bases map to TRBD1. V dropped 6 bases and J dropped 12; count of bases not matched to a gene: 13. Germline loops: CDR1 SNHLY, CDR2 FYNNEI. The CDR3 totals 13 residues. Based on the CDR3 plus reference TRBV2 and TRBJ1-2, the full variable domain is EPEVTQTPSHQVTQMGQEVILRCVPISNHLYFYWYRQILGQKVEFLVSFYNNEISEKSEIFDDQFSVERPDGSNFTLKIRSTKLEDSAMYFCASRFQDRPGNTFGSGTRLTVV.